This T cell receptor beta chain is drawn from a study of shared clonotypes between healthy human individuals. Study details: Per-donor plates numbered three CD4 naive, three CD4 memory, two CD8 naive and one CD8 memory. The study's findings and limits: A reduction in generation probabilities was seen for non-shared clonotypes relative to those shared by all four donors.

On this clone: Its matching antigen is unknown. Given a much more abundant clone one base away, this may be a read error.

At deep level, the assay was performed. Sequencing was performed with immunoSEQ multiplex PCR; in TCRdb, only in-frame clones are kept and a portion is missing. Found here are around 940,000 clones, around 80% of them singletons; the top ten hold over 1.3%. Trimming pared 6 bases from V and 0 bases from J, leaving 2 bases between. From germline, CDR1 is SGHDN and CDR2 FVKESK. The CDR3 covers 11 residues. Sequenced material: memory CD4+ T cells sorted from blood. Subset indicated: CD45RA-negative fraction. The chain links TRBV14 to TRBJ2-5; D is unclear. The sequence derives from a man aged 18 to 30 in good health. The chain's CDR3 is CASSYQETQYF. The CDR3 DNA sequence: TGTGCCAGCAGTTACCAAGAGACCCAGTACTTC. Combining the CDR3 with reference TRBV14 and TRBJ2-5 gives the whole variable domain EAGVTQFPSHSVIEKGQTVTLRCDPISGHDNLYWYRRVMGKEIKFLLHFVKESKQDESGMPNNRFLAERTGGTYSTLKVQPAELEDSGVYFCASSYQETQYFGPGTRLLVL.